A single sample gave rise to the 21 T cell receptor beta chains below, sequenced in a study of blood T cell repertoires in COVID-19. Using immunoSEQ multiplex PCR, the repertoire was profiled, and TCRdb retains in-frame clones only, with some absent. Here the sample spans 250,000 or so clones, roughly nine tenths being singletons. Source material: peripheral blood. Receptors originate from a woman between 40 and 55 years old who had recovered from COVID-19.

V and J are TRBV6-5 and TRBJ1-1; D unclear. V was cut by 0 bases and J by 2 bases, with 13 bases left in between. The CDR3 is 16 amino acids. Germline V gene sequence: CDR1 MNHEY, CDR2 SVGAGI. The CDR3 sequence: CASSYSRFDGNTEAFF. DNA for the CDR3: TGTGCCAGCAGTTACTCGAGGTTTGACGGAAACACTGAAGCTTTCTTT.

V gene TRBV5-4 combines with J gene TRBJ1-1; D is perhaps TRBD1 (5 bases). The V gene's germline CDR1 is SGHNT and CDR2 YYREEE (reference sequence). CDR3 size: 14 residues. Trimming left V 4 bases short and J 11 bases short, with 21 bases between. The CDR3 sequence is CASSPSGLPASAFF. CDR3 nucleotide sequence: TGTGCCAGCAGCCCCTCGGGACTTCCCGCATCGGCTTTCTTT. Full variable domain (remainder filled in from reference TRBV5-4 and TRBJ1-1): ETGVTQSPTHLIKTRGQQVTLRCSSQSGHNTVSWYQQALGQGPQFIFQYYREEENGRGNFPPRFSGLQFPNYSSELNVNALELDDSALYLCASSPSGLPASAFFGQGTRLTVV.

V gene TRBV5-3 combines with J gene TRBJ2-7; the D gene is possibly TRBD2 (5 bases). TRBV5-3 is treated as an ORF (open reading frame) with a function not yet certain. The CDR3 totals 17 residues. The V gene lost 4 bases and the J gene lost 4 bases, with 24 bases spanning the gap. Here the CDR3 reads CARSVTAPEGGGYEQYF. The CDR3 nucleotides are TGTGCCAGAAGCGTAACCGCCCCCGAGGGCGGAGGATACGAGCAGTACTTC.

The chain joins TRBV2 to TRBJ2-2; D ambiguous. Trimming pared 6 bases from V and 1 base from J, leaving 3 bases between. Per germline, CDR1 SNHLY and CDR2 FYNNEI. The CDR3 spans 12 residues. The CDR3 here is CASSGNTGELFF. CDR3 nucleotide sequence: TGTGCCAGCAGCGGGAACACCGGGGAGCTGTTTTTT.

The chain employs TRBV29-1 and TRBJ2-1, with 12 positions matching TRBD2. V was clipped by 6 bases and J by 7 bases; unmatched bases: 4. The CDR3 spans 13 residues. The germline V gene encodes CDR1 SQVTM and CDR2 ANQGSEA. The CDR3, as DNA: TGCAGCGTGTCGGGACTAGCGGGTAATGAGCAGTTCTTC. Amino acids: CSVSGLAGNEQFF.

The chain has TRBV2 and TRBJ2-4, with D tentatively TRBD1 (5 bases). From germline, CDR1 is SNHLY and CDR2 FYNNEI. The CDR3 loop spans 14 amino acids. Trimming removed 3 bases from V and 7 bases from J, with 13 bases in between. The CDR3 DNA follows: TGTGCCAGCAGTGATAGTAGCAGGGTGAACATTCAGTACTTC. This sequence encodes CASSDSSRVNIQYF.

The chain uses TRBV19 and TRBJ1-2; weak D call: TRBD1 (5 bases). CDR1 LNHDA and CDR2 SQIVND come from the germline V gene (reference sequence). V lost 4 bases and J 6 bases, leaving 12 bases between the germline ends. The CDR3 length is 13 residues. This CDR3 reads CASSRGQVNGYTF. The CDR3, as DNA: TGTGCCAGTAGTAGAGGACAAGTAAATGGCTACACCTTC. The variable domain in full, with the rest retrieved from reference TRBV19 and TRBJ1-2, is DGGITQSPKYLFRKEGQNVTLSCEQNLNHDAMYWYRQDPGQGLRLIYYSQIVNDFQKGDIAEGYSVSREKKESFPLTVTSAQKNPTAFYLCASSRGQVNGYTFGSGTRLTVV.

To note about this clone: The sample has other DNA sequences that encode this CDR3 too. The chain employs TRBV7-2 and TRBJ2-7; 8 bases align to TRBD2. Germline CDR1 and CDR2: SGHTA and FQGNSA. The CDR3 loop spans 14 amino acids. Unmatched junction bases numbered 12, after V lost 5 bases and J lost 9 bases. This CDR3 is CASSHRGRAGGQYV. CDR3 coding DNA: TGTGCCAGCAGCCATAGAGGGCGGGCGGGGGGGCAGTACGTC.

This clone was detected only once. The chain has TRBV4-2 and TRBJ2-5; 10 positions match TRBD2. V shed 3 bases, J shed 1 base, and the junction held 8 bases outside the gene matches. The CDR3 loop spans 17 amino acids. CDR1 is LGHNA and CDR2 is YNFKEQ in the germline V gene. CDR3 nucleotide sequence: TGTGCCAGCAGCCATTTAGGGACTAGCGAATCCCAAGAGACCCAGTACTTC. Its protein product is CASSHLGTSESQETQYF.

The table lists this clone with a few counts. The chain's CDR3 is CASSHPVQGNEQFF. In nucleotides, the CDR3 is TGCGCCAGCAGCCACCCCGTCCAGGGCAATGAGCAGTTCTTC. The chain carries TRBV4-1 and TRBJ2-1, with D perhaps matching TRBD1 (5 bases). This CDR3 comprises 14 residues. Trimming removed 3 bases from V and 6 bases from J, with 12 bases in between. Per the germline V gene, CDR1 is MGHRA and CDR2 is YSYEKL.

This clone was detected only a few times. The V call is TRBV11-2, the J call TRBJ1-2; perhaps TRBD1 as D (6 bases). Germline-derived CDR1 and CDR2 are SGHAT and FQNNGV. Between the trimmed V and J ends, which lost 1 base and 3 bases, there was a span of 12 bases. The CDR3 is 15 amino acids. In nucleotides, the CDR3 is TGTGCCAGCAGCTTAGGCGGGGGGCGCGACTATGGCTACACCTTC. Protein product: CASSLGGGRDYGYTF.

V usage is TRBV30 and J usage is TRBJ2-7; D possibly corresponds to TRBD1 (5 bases). This CDR3 is built from 11 residues. The germline V gene encodes CDR1 GTSNPN and CDR2 SVGIG (reference sequence). The V end lost 6 bases, the J end lost 4 bases, and 10 bases lay between the germline ends. The CDR3 DNA reads TGTGCCTGTCTGCAGGGTTACGAGCAGTACTTC. It codes for CACLQGYEQYF.

This chain links TRBV5-1 with TRBJ1-2; no clear D gene. V lost 4 bases to trimming and J lost 2 bases, with 15 bases between them. CDR3 length equals 15 residues. CDR1 is SGHRS and CDR2 is YFSETQ in the germline V gene. CDR3 region: CASSEEGSVNYGYTF. The CDR3 bases are TGCGCCAGCAGCGAAGAAGGGAGTGTGAACTATGGCTACACCTTC.

The V call is TRBV5-1, the J call TRBJ1-2; 7 bases match TRBD1. V trimming: 3 bases; J trimming: 4 bases; junction bases outside the gene matches: 15. CDR3 length equals 17 residues. Per the germline V gene, CDR1 is SGHRS and CDR2 is YFSETQ. The CDR3 protein is CASSYYTEGGAAYGYTF. The CDR3 DNA reads as TGCGCCAGCAGCTACTACACCGAAGGGGGCGCAGCCTATGGCTACACCTTC.

J is TRBJ1-1 and V is TRBV5-6; D is perhaps TRBD1 (6 bases). The CDR3 runs to 13 residues. Germline CDR1 is SGHDT and CDR2 is YYEEEE. V was cut by 0 bases and J by 7 bases, with 10 bases left in between. This CDR3 reads CASSLGGTSEAFF. For the CDR3, the DNA is TGTGCCAGCAGCTTGGGGGGGACAAGTGAAGCTTTCTTT.

This clone was detected only once. This sequence joins TRBV11-3 and TRBJ1-1, with 7 bases lining up with TRBD1. V lost 2 bases and J lost 10; bases outside the gene matches: 7. Germline V gene lookup returns CDR1 SGHNT and CDR2 YENEEA. The CDR3 loop spans 13 amino acids. The CDR3 region is CASSLTTGTAAFF. The CDR3 nucleotides read TGTGCCAGCAGCTTAACCACCGGGACAGCAGCTTTCTTT.

The chain links TRBV18 to TRBJ1-4; D ambiguous. Trimming took 3 bases from V and 1 from J, leaving 6 bases between them. CDR1 and CDR2 from the germline V gene are KGHSH and LQKENI. The CDR3 runs to 14 residues. The chain's CDR3 is CASSPRGTNEKLFF. CDR3 nucleotide sequence: TGTGCCAGCTCACCCCGAGGAACTAATGAAAAACTGTTTTTT.

The chain combines TRBV5-6 with TRBJ1-6; 8 nucleotides align to TRBD1. V was pared by 0 bases and J by 7 bases, with 0 bases of the junction left unmatched. The V gene's germline CDR1 is SGHDT and CDR2 YYEEEE. The CDR3 covers 14 residues. CDR3 nucleotides: TGTGCCAGCAGCTTGGGACAGGGGAATTCACCCCTCCACTTT. Translating it yields CASSLGQGNSPLHF.

Written as DNA, the CDR3 is TGTGCCAGCAGTAAGACAGGGGAATCTGGCTACACCTTC. Translation gives CASSKTGESGYTF. The chain carries TRBV27 and TRBJ1-2; 8 bases are a match to TRBD1. Germline values: CDR1 MNHEY, CDR2 SMNVEV (reference sequence). V lost 5 bases, J lost 7 bases, and 6 bases stayed unmatched. This CDR3 spans 13 amino acids.

The chain carries TRBV9 and TRBJ1-6; TRBD1 matches 8 bases. The germline gives CDR1 SGDLS, CDR2 YYNGEE. After removal of 3 bases from V and 7 bases from J, the junction contained 6 bases not matched to a gene. The CDR3 totals 15 residues. DNA of the CDR3: TGTGCCAGCAGCGCGCCGGCAGGGGGCAATTCACCCCTCCACTTT. Translating gives CASSAPAGGNSPLHF.

The genes are TRBV4-3 and TRBJ2-2; a weak D match, TRBD1 (5 bases). The CDR3 loop spans 15 amino acids. Trimming stripped 1 base from V and 6 bases from J, with 12 bases between. Germline V CDR1 and CDR2: LGHNA, YSLEER. CDR3 nucleotides: TGCGCCAGCAGCCAAGGGCAGGGCGCGGCCGGGGAGCTGTTTTTT. Protein product: CASSQGQGAAGELFF.